This section outlines one TCR beta chain sequence together with its context. Antigen specificity is unknown. The data are from a study of OX40 agonist ivuxolimab in advanced cancers. Study context: Hepatocellular carcinoma, melanoma, renal cell or head and neck cancer occurred in dose-escalation patients. Among those enrolled, mean age was about 60 years (range 23 to 79) and 70% to 85% were male. Whole-study results and caveats: Among expanded peripheral T cells, antigen specificity went undetermined.

Clones were sequenced by immunoSEQ multiplex PCR, and TCRdb holds only the in-frame ones, with some missing. The table includes around 70,000 clones, more than 65% detected once. V was clipped by 4 bases and J by 3 bases; unmatched bases: 4. The CDR3 is made up of 14 amino acids. Germline assignment: CDR1 SGDLS and CDR2 YYNGEE. The chain employs TRBV9 and TRBJ2-3; 8 nucleotides line up with TRBD2. This TCR came from an adult with an advanced solid tumor such as melanoma, head and neck, liver or kidney cancer. The input for sequencing was CD4+ or CD8+ T cells sorted from blood, taken in a trial of the OX40 agonist ivuxolimab. CDR3 bases: TGTGCCAGCAGCCCAGGGACTAGGACAGATACGCAGTATTTT. Amino acid sequence: CASSPGTRTDTQYF. The entire variable domain, with the rest obtained from reference TRBV9 and TRBJ2-3, is as follows: DSGVTQTPKHLITATGQRVTLRCSPRSGDLSVYWYQQSLDQGLQFLIQYYNGEERAKGNILERFSAQQFPDLHSELNLSSLELGDSALYFCASSPGTRTDTQYFGPGTRLTVL.